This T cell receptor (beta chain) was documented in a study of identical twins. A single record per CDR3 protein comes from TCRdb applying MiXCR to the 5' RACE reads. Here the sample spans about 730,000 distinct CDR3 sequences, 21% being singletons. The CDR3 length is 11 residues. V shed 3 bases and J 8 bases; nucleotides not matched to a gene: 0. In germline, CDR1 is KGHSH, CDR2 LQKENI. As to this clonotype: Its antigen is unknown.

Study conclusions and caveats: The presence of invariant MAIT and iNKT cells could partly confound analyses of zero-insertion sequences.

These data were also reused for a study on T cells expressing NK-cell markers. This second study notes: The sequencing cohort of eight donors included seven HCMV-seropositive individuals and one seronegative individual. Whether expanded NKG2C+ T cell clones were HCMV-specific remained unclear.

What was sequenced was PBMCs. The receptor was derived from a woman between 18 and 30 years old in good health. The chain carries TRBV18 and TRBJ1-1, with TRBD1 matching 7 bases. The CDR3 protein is CASSPDREAFF. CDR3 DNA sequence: TGTGCCAGCTCACCGGACAGGGAAGCTTTCTTT.